The TCR beta chain under discussion was sequenced for a study of regulatory T cells in long-lasting Graves disease. General study results and limits: Persistent disease preferred TRBV28, TRBJ1-2 and TRBJ2-5.

V lost 4 bases to trimming and J lost 1 base, with 7 bases between them. CDR1 is MNHNS, CDR2 SASEGT, per germline. The CDR3 contains 14 residues. This clonotype was seen ten or more times. Its target is unknown. Through Arm-PCR of CDR3 regions and iRepertoire HTBI primers, TCR beta libraries were built. TCRdb redid the calling of the multiplex PCR reads with MiXCR, one entry per CDR3 protein. The sample has under 300,000 distinct CDR3 sequences, 20% seen once. Time point denoted: newly diagnosed GD, antithyroid drugs for less than 3 months. Generation of the TCR library employed RNA extracted from PBMCs. EDTA tubes held approximately 9 milliliters of peripheral blood from each patient.

The clonotype comes from a female donor with Graves disease. The gene calls are TRBV6-1 and TRBJ2-2, with no clear D. Sequencing was performed on peripheral blood mononuclear cells (PBMCs), taken at new diagnosis, from a patient treated with antithyroid drugs. The chain's CDR3 is CASSVGRNTGELFF. For the CDR3, the DNA is TGTGCCAGCAGTGTGGGCCGGAACACCGGGGAGCTGTTTTTT.